This TCR beta chain was captured in a study of Ad26.COV2.S vaccination and SARS-CoV-2 variants. The protocol was immunoSEQ multiplex PCR, while the TCRdb copy is restricted to in-frame clones and leaves out a portion. The table has under 500,000 clones, approximately 90% seen once; the top ten hold under 2%. Germline CDR1 LGHNA, CDR2 YSLEER. Trimming pared 0 bases from V and 1 base from J, leaving 13 bases between. The CDR3 totals 16 residues. This clone was counted once. Treatment described: roughly 19 received Ad26.COV2.S at low or high dose, single or two shots; a few received placebo; per-sample allocation not given. Sampling occurred on day 63 after the first vaccine or placebo injection.

The sample consisted of peripheral blood, taken in a trial of Ad26.COV2.S vaccine versus placebo. The chain couples TRBV4-3 to TRBJ2-7, with TRBD2 as a possible D gene (7 bases). The TCR comes from a person between 18 and 65 years old who received the Ad26.COV2.S COVID-19 vaccine or a placebo. CDR3 sequence (DNA): TGCGCCAGCAGCCAAGATGAGGGGGGGATATCCTACGAGCAGTACTTC. Protein sequence: CASSQDEGGISYEQYF.